This TCR beta chain was captured in a study of blood T cell repertoires in COVID-19. The overall study: Samples of COVID-19 (acute and convalescent) were obtained from the United States, Italy and Spain. The cDNA or gDNA used as material had been derived from T cells, B-cell-depleted T cells, or PBMCs.

This clone was seen only once. Trimming cost V 1 base and J 6 bases, with 12 bases left between them. This CDR3 has 14 amino acids. Germline V CDR1 and CDR2: SNHLY, FYNNEI. As processed by the authors: For nucleated cells, counts were estimated from reference gene primer amplification. Repertoires were generated with immunoSEQ multiplex PCR, while TCRdb's copy carries only in-frame clones and drops some. The DNA was the basis for D and trimming; V, J and clone size are from that table. The sample has over 85,000 clones; more than 85% are singletons. The rearrangement joins TRBV2 to TRBJ1-1; perhaps TRBD1 as D (5 bases). This receptor was identified in a man aged 35 to 55 with acute or convalescent COVID-19. Sequenced material: peripheral blood. CDR3 sequence: CASSEGGLDPEAFF. Written as DNA, the CDR3 is TGTGCCAGCAGTGAAGGGGGCCTAGACCCTGAAGCTTTCTTT.